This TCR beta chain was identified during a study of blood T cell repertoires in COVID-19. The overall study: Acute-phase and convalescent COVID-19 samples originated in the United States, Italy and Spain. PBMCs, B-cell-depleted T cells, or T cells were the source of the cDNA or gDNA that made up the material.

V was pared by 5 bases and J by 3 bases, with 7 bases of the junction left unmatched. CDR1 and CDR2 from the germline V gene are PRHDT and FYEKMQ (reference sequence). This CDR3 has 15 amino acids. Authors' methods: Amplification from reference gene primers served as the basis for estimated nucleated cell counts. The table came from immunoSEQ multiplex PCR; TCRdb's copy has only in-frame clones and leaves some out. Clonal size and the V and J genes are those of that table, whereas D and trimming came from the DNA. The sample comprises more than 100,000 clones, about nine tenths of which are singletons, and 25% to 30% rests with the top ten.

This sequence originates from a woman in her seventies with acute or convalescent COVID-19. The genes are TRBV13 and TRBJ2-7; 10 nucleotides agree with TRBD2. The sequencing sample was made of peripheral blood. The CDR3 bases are TGTGCCAGCAGCGAAACTAGCGGGGAGGTCTACGAGCAGTACTTC. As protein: CASSETSGEVYEQYF.